The 6 T cell receptor beta chains given below trace back to one sample, sequenced in a study of OX40 agonist ivuxolimab in advanced cancers. Clones were sequenced by immunoSEQ multiplex PCR, and TCRdb holds only the in-frame ones, with some missing. The sample has tens of thousands of clones; approximately 88% are singletons. The starting material was CD4+ or CD8+ T cells sorted from blood, obtained in a trial of the OX40 agonist ivuxolimab. The origin of the receptors is an adult with an advanced solid tumor such as melanoma, head and neck, liver or kidney cancer.

J is TRBJ2-1 and V is TRBV19; no clear D gene. Germline CDR1 is LNHDA and CDR2 is SQIVND (reference sequence). V lost 4 bases to trimming and J lost 9 bases, with 22 bases between them. The CDR3 has 16 amino acids. In DNA form, the CDR3 reads TGTGCCAGTAGTACATTAGCAGACCCCTGGAGAGGTGAGCAGTTCTTC. It codes for CASSTLADPWRGEQFF. Based on the CDR3 plus reference TRBV19 and TRBJ2-1, the full variable domain is DGGITQSPKYLFRKEGQNVTLSCEQNLNHDAMYWYRQDPGQGLRLIYYSQIVNDFQKGDIAEGYSVSREKKESFPLTVTSAQKNPTAFYLCASSTLADPWRGEQFFGPGTRLTVL.

The genes are TRBV15 and TRBJ1-2, with TRBD1 matching over 7 bases. V lost 4 bases and J lost 7; bases outside the gene matches: 12. CDR3 length equals 15 residues. CDR1 and CDR2 from the germline V gene are LNHNV and YYDKDF (reference sequence). This CDR3 is CATSTPERGRGGYTF. The CDR3 coding sequence is TGTGCCACCAGCACGCCCGAGAGGGGGCGAGGTGGCTACACCTTC.

The chain links TRBV14 to TRBJ2-5; D gene unclear. This CDR3 spans 13 amino acids. V was cut by 0 bases and J by 8 bases, with 10 bases left in between. Per the germline V gene, CDR1 is SGHDN and CDR2 is FVKESK. In nucleotides, the CDR3 is TGTGCCAGCAGCCAAGAAAGTACAACCACCCAGTACTTC. Translated, it gives CASSQESTTTQYF.

The rearrangement links TRBV14 to TRBJ2-6; D uncertain. Germline CDR1 SGHDN, CDR2 FVKESK. CDR3 length: 14 amino acids. V was clipped by 0 bases and J by 2 bases, with 2 bases between them. The CDR3 nucleotides are TGTGCCAGCAGCCAAGATACTGGGGCCAACGTCCTGACTTTC. This sequence encodes CASSQDTGANVLTF.

This chain connects TRBV7-9 to TRBJ1-4, with 10 bases matching TRBD1. V gave up 4 bases and J gave up 7 bases; unmatched junction bases: 6. Looked up from germline, CDR1 is SEHNR and CDR2 is FQNEAQ (reference sequence). This CDR3 region has 15 residues. The DNA for the CDR3 is TGTGCCAGCAGCTCGACCGGGACAGGGGTTGAAAAACTGTTTTTT. This gives the protein CASSSTGTGVEKLFF.

The chain combines TRBV9 with TRBJ2-5; 7 positions match TRBD1. Germline V gene data show CDR1 as SGDLS and CDR2 as YYNGEE. V gave up 2 bases and J gave up 1 base; unmatched junction bases: 8. The CDR3 sequence is 16 residues long. The CDR3 nucleotides read TGTGCCAGCAGCGTCCCCCGGGCAGGGGGCCAAGAGACCCAGTACTTC. Residues: CASSVPRAGGQETQYF.